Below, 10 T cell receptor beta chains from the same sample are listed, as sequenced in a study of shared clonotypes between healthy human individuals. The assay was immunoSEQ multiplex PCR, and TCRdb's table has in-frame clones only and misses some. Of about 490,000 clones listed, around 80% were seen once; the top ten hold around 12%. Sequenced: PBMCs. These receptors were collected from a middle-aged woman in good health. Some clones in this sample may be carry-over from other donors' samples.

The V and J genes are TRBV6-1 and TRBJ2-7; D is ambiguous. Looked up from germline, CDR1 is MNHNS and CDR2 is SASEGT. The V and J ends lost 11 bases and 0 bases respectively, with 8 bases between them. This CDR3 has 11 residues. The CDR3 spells CACTVSYEQYF. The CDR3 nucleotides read TGTGCCTGCACCGTCTCCTACGAGCAGTACTTC.

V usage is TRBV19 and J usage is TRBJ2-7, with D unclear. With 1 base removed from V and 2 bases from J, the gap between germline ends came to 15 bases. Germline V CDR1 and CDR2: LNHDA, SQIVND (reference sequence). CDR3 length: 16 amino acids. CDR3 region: CASSIVPGTRPYEQYF. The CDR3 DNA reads TGTGCCAGTAGTATAGTGCCGGGCACGAGACCCTACGAGCAGTACTTC. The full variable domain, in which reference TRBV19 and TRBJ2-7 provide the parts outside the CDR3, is DGGITQSPKYLFRKEGQNVTLSCEQNLNHDAMYWYRQDPGQGLRLIYYSQIVNDFQKGDIAEGYSVSREKKESFPLTVTSAQKNPTAFYLCASSIVPGTRPYEQYFGPGTRLTVT.

CDR3 amino acids: CASSWRAGYGYTF. DNA for the CDR3: TGTGCCAGCAGCTGGAGGGCGGGATATGGCTACACCTTC. The V and J genes are TRBV7-3 and TRBJ1-2, with D uncertain. The CDR3 sequence is 13 residues long. The V end was cut by 4 bases, the J end by 5 bases, with 11 bases between. CDR1 is SGHTA and CDR2 is FQGTGA in the germline V gene.

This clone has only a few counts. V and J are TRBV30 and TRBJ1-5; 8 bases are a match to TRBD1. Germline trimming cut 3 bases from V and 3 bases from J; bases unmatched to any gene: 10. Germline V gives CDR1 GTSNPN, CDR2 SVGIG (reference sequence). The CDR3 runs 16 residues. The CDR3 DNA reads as TGTGCCTGGAGCGGAATGACAGGGGAGGCCAATCAGCCCCAGCATTTT. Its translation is CAWSGMTGEANQPQHF.

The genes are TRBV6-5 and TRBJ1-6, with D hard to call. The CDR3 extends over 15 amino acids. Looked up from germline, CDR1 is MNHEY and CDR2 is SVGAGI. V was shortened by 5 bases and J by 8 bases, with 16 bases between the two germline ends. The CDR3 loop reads CASSQWTPNHSPLHF. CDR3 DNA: TGTGCCAGCAGTCAGTGGACGCCAAATCATTCACCCCTCCACTTT.

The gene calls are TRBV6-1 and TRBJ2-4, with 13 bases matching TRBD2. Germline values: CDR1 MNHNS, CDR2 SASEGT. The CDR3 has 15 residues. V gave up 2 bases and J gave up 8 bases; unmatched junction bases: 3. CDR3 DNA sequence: TGTGCCAGCAGTGAATTACTAGCGGGAGGGGACATTCAGTACTTC. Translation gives CASSELLAGGDIQYF.

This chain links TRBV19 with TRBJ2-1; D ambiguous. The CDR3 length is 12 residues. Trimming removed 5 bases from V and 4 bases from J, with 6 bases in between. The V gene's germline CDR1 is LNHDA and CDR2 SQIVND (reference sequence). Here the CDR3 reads CASSYRYNEQFF. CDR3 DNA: TGTGCCAGTAGTTACAGATACAATGAGCAGTTCTTC.

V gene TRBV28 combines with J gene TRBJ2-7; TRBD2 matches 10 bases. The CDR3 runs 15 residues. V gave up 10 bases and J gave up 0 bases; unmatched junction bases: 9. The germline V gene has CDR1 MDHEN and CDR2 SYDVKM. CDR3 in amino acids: CAINPGTSASYEQYF. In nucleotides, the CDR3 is TGTGCCATCAACCCTGGGACTAGCGCCTCCTACGAGCAGTACTTC.

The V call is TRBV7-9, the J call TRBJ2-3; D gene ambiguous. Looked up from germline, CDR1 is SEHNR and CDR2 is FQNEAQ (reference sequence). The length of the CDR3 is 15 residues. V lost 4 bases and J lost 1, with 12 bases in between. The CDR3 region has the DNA TGTGCCAGCAGCTCCGCCCAAGGACGCACAGATACGCAGTATTTT. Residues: CASSSAQGRTDTQYF.

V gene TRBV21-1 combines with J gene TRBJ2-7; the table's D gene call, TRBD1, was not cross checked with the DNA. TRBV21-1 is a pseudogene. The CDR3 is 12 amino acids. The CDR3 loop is CASSATGLEQYF. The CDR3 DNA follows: TGTGCCAGCAGCGCCACAGGGTTAGAGCAGTACTTC.